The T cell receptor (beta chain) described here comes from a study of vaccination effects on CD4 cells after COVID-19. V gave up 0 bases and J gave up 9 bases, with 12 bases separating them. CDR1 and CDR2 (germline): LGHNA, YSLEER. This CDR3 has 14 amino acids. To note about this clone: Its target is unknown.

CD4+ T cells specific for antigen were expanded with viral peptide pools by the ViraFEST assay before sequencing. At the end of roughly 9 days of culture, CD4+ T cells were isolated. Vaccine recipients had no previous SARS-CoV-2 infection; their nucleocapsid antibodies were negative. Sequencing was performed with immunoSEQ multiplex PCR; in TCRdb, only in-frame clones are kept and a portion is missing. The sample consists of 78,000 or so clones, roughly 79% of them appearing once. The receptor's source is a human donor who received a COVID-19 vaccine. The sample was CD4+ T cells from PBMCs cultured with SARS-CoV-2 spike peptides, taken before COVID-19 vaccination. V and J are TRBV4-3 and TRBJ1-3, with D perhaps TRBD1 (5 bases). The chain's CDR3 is CASSQDRAGITIYF. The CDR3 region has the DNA TGCGCCAGCAGCCAAGATCGGGCAGGGATCACCATATATTTT.